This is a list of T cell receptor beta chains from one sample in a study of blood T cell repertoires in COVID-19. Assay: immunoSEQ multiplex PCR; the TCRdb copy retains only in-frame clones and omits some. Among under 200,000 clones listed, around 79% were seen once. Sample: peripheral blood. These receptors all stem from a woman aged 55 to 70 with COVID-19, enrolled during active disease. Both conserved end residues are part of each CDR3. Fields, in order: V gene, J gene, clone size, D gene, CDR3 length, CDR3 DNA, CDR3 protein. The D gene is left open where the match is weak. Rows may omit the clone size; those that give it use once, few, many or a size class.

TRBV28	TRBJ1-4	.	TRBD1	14	TGTGCCAGCAGTCGTAGACAGGGTGGAGAAAAACTGTTTTTT	CASSRRQGGEKLFF
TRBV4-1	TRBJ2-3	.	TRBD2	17	TGCGCCAGCAGCCAAGGACAGCGGGGGGGCCGACCAGATACGCAGTATTTT	CASSQGQRGGRPDTQYF
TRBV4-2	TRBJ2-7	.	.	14	TGTGCCAGCAGCTTGATCGCGGGGTGGTACGAGCAGTACTTC	CASSLIAGWYEQYF
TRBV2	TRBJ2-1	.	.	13	TGTGCCAGCACCCCGAGCTCCTACAATGAGCAGTTCTTC	CASTPSSYNEQFF
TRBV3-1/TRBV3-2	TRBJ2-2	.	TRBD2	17	TGTGCCAGCAGCCACCGAACTAGCGGGGGGGCCTCCGGGGAGCTGTTTTTT	CASSHRTSGGASGELFF
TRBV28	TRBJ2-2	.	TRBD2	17	TGTGCCAGCAGTTTATGGGGACTAGCGGGAGGGACCGGGGAGCTGTTTTTT	CASSLWGLAGGTGELFF
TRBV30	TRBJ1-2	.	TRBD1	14	TGTGCCTGGAGCGAATCCGGACAGGGGCAGGGGAACACCTTC	CAWSESGQGQGNTF
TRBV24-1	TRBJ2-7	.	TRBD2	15	TGTGCCACCAGTGGAGTAGGGACTAGCGGGAGTGAGCAGTACTTC	CATSGVGTSGSEQYF
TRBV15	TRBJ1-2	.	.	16	TGTGCCACCAGCCCGGGCACGGGGGGGAATAGCTATGGCTACACCTTC	CATSPGTGGNSYGYTF
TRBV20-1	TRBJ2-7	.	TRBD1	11	TGCAGTGCCGAAAAGGGACAGGAGCAGTACTTC	CSAEKGQEQYF
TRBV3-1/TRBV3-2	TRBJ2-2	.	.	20	TGTGCCAGCAGCCCCCCTTCTCAGGGTAGTTGGGGTTGCAACACCGGGGAGCTGTTTTTT	CASSPPSQGSWGCNTGELFF
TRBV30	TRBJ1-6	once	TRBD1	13	TGTGCCTGGACGGACAGGGGTAATTCACCCCTCCACTTT	CAWTDRGNSPLHF
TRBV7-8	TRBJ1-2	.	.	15	TGTGCCAGCAGCCGAGCCGGGACACAAGACTATGGCTACACCTTC	CASSRAGTQDYGYTF
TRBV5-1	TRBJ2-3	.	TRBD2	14	TGCGCCAGCAGCTCGACTAGCGGCACAGATACGCAGTATTTT	CASSSTSGTDTQYF
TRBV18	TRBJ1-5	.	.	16	TGTGCCAGCTCACCTTTACAGGTCTATAGCAATCAGCCCCAGCATTTT	CASSPLQVYSNQPQHF
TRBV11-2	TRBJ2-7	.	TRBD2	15	TGTGCCAGCAGTTGGACTAGCGGGGGGCCCTGGGAGCAGTACTTC	CASSWTSGGPWEQYF
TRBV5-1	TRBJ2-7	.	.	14	TGCGCCAGCAGCTTGGGCGGGGAGCTCTACGAGCAGTACTTC	CASSLGGELYEQYF